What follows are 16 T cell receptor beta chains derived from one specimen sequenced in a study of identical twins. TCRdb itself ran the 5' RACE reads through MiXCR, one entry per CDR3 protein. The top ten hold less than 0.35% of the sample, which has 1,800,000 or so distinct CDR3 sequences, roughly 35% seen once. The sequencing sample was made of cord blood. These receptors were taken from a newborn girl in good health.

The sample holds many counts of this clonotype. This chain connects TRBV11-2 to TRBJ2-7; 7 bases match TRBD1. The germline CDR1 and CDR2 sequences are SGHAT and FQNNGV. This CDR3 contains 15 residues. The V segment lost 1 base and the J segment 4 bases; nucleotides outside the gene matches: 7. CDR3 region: CASSLAYRGDYEQYF. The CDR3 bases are TGTGCCAGCAGCTTAGCTTACAGGGGAGATTACGAGCAGTACTTC. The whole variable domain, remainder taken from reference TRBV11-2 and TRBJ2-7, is EAGVAQSPRYKIIEKRQSVAFWCNPISGHATLYWYQQILGQGPKLLIQFQNNGVVDDSQLPKDRFSAERLKGVDSTLKIQPAKLEDSAVYLCASSLAYRGDYEQYFGPGTRLTVT.

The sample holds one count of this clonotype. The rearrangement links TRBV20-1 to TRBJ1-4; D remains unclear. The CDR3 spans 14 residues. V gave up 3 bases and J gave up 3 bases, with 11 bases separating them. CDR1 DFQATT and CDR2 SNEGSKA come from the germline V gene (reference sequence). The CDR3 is CSAREWRANEKLFF. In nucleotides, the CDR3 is TGCAGTGCTAGGGAGTGGCGAGCTAATGAAAAACTGTTTTTT.

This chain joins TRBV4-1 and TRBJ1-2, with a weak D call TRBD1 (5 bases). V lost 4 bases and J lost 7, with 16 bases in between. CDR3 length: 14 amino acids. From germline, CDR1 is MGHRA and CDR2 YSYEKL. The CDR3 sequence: CASSRDRLTIGYTF. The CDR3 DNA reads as TGCGCCAGCAGCCGGGACCGACTTACTATTGGCTACACCTTC.

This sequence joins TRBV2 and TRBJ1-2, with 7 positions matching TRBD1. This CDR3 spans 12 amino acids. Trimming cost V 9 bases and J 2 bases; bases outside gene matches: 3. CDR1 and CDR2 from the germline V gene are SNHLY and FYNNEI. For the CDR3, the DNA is TGTGCCAGACAGGGGTCGAACTATGGCTACACCTTC. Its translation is CARQGSNYGYTF. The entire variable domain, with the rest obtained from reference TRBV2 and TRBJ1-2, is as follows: EPEVTQTPSHQVTQMGQEVILRCVPISNHLYFYWYRQILGQKVEFLVSFYNNEISEKSEIFDDQFSVERPDGSNFTLKIRSTKLEDSAMYFCARQGSNYGYTFGSGTRLTVV.

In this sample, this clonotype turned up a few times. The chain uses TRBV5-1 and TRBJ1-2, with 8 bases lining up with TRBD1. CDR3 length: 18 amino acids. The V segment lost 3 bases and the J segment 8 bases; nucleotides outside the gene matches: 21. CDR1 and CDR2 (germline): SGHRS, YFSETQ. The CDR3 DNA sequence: TGCGCCAGCAGCTCGTTAGACCTGCCGGGACAGGTTTTCTACGGCTACACCTTC. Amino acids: CASSSLDLPGQVFYGYTF. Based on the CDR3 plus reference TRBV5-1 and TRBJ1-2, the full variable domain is KAGVTQTPRYLIKTRGQQVTLSCSPISGHRSVSWYQQTPGQGLQFLFEYFSETQRNKGNFPGRFSGRQFSNSRSEMNVSTLELGDSALYLCASSSLDLPGQVFYGYTFGSGTRLTVV.

CDR3 in DNA: TGTGCCAGCAGACGACGACAGGGGTACTACGAGCAGTACTTC. This codes for CASRRRQGYYEQYF. V usage is TRBV11-2 and J usage is TRBJ2-7; TRBD1 matches 8 bases. The V gene end was trimmed by 6 bases and the J gene end by 3 bases; junction bases not matched to a gene: 7. Germline V CDR1 and CDR2: SGHAT, FQNNGV. The CDR3 sequence is 14 residues long.

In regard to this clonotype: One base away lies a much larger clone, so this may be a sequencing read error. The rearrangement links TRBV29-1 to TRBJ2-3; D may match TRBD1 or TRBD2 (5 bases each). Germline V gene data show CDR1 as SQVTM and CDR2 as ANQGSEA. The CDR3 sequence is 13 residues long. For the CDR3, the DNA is TGCGGCGTTGTCGGGGCTAGCACAGATACGCAGTATTTT. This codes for CGVVGASTDTQYF.

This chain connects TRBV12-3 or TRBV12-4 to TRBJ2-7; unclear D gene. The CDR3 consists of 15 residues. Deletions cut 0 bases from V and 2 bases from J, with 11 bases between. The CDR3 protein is CASSLAPVNPYEQYF. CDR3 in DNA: TGTGCCAGCAGTTTAGCGCCGGTTAACCCCTACGAGCAGTACTTC.

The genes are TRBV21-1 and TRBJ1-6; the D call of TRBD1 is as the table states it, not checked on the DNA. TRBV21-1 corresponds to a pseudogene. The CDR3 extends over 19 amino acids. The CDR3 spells CASSKALYPGPDGNSPLHF. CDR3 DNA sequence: TGTGCCAGCAGCAAAGCGCTTTACCCGGGCCCCGACGGGAATTCACCCCTCCACTTT.

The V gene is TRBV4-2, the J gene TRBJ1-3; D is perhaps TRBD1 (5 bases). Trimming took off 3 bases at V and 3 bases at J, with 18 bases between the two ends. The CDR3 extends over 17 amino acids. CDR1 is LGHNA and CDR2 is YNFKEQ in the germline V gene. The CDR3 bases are TGTGCCAGCAGCCAGGATAGGGGATTAGTAGGTGGAAACACCATATATTTT. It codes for CASSQDRGLVGGNTIYF.

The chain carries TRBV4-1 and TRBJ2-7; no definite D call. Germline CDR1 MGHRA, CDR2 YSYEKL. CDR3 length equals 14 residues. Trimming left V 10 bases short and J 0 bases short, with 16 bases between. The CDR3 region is CANSFWTSSYEQYF. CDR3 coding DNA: TGCGCCAACAGTTTCTGGACCAGCTCCTACGAGCAGTACTTC.

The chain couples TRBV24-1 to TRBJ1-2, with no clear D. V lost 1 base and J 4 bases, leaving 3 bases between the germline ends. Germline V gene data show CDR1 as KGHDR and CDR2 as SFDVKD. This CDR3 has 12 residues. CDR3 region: CATSDFSYGYTF. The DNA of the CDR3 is TGTGCCACCAGTGATTTCAGCTATGGCTACACCTTC.

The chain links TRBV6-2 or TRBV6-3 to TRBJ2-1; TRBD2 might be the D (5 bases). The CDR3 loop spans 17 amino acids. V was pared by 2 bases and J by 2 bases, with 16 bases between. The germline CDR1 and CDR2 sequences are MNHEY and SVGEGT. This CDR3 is CASSYLPRAYTYNEQFF. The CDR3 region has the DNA TGTGCCAGCAGTTACCTGCCGAGGGCCTATACCTACAATGAGCAGTTCTTC.

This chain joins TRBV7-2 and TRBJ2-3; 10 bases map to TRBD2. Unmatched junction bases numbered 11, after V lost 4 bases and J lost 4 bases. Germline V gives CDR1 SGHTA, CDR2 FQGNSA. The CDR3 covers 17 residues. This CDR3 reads CASSSKAGGPWPDTQYF. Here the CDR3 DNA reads TGTGCCAGCAGCTCAAAAGCGGGGGGGCCCTGGCCAGATACGCAGTATTTT.

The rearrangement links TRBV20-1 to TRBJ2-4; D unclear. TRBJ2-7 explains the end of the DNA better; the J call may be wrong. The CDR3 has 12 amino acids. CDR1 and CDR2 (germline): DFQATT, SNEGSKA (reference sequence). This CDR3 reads CSAAVAGDEQYF. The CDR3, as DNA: TGCAGTGCCGCAGTGGCAGGTGACGAGCAGTACTTC.

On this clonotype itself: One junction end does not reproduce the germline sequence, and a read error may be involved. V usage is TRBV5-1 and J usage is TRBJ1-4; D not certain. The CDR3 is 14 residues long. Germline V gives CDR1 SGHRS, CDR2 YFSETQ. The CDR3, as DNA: TGCGTCAGCAGCTTGTGTGGGGCTAATGAAAAACTGTTTTTT. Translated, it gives CVSSLCGANEKLFF.